The 21 T cell receptor beta chains in this list originate from one sample, sequenced in a study of T cell repertoires in cytomegalovirus infection. TCRdb re-analysed the reads in MiXCR, keeping a single row per CDR3 protein. The profile shows roughly 230,000 distinct CDR3 sequences, around 6.2% of them singletons. Sequenced material: PBMCs. The receptors shown here come from a human donor in good health (CMV status not recorded). Some clones in this sample may be carry-over from other donors' samples.

This clonotype was observed at least ten times. V usage is TRBV6-2 or TRBV6-3 and J usage is TRBJ1-1, with D possibly being TRBD1 (6 bases). CDR3 size: 14 residues. The V end was cut by 7 bases, the J end by 8 bases, with 20 bases between. CDR1 is MNHEY, CDR2 SVGEGT, per germline. The CDR3 nucleotides read TGTGCCAGCAACCTACAGGGATCGTACTCCGAAGCTTTCTTT. Residues: CASNLQGSYSEAFF.

This chain joins TRBV29-1 and TRBJ2-5; 11 bases line up with TRBD2. The CDR3 is 14 amino acids. Trimming cost V 4 bases and J 5 bases; bases outside gene matches: 6. Germline CDR1 SQVTM, CDR2 ANQGSEA. The CDR3 protein is CSVALAGGPETQYF. The CDR3 region has the DNA TGCAGCGTTGCGTTAGCGGGGGGGCCTGAGACCCAGTACTTC.

This clonotype appeared many times. The CDR3: CSAVQESNQPQHF. CDR3 bases: TGCAGCGCTGTACAGGAGAGCAATCAGCCCCAGCATTTT. The chain uses TRBV20-1 and TRBJ1-5; D possibly corresponds to TRBD1 (5 bases). The germline V gene encodes CDR1 DFQATT and CDR2 SNEGSKA (reference sequence). The CDR3 loop spans 13 amino acids.

The V call is TRBV6-6, the J call TRBJ1-1, with a tentative D call TRBD1 (5 bases). The CDR3 is 12 residues long. Trimming shortened V by 5 bases and J by 11 bases, and 15 bases separated the two germline ends. CDR1 is MNHNY and CDR2 is SVGAGI in the germline V gene (reference sequence). The CDR3 here is CASSHRDHEAFF. DNA for the CDR3: TGTGCCAGCAGTCACCGGGACCATGAGGCTTTCTTT.

This clonotype was seen ten or more times. The chain couples TRBV20-1 to TRBJ1-5; 8 bases line up with TRBD1. The CDR3 contains 16 residues. V shed 5 bases, J shed 4 bases, and the junction held 13 bases outside the gene matches. Germline V gene lookup returns CDR1 DFQATT and CDR2 SNEGSKA (reference sequence). CDR3 sequence (DNA): TGCAGTGCTCCACCCATAGACAGGGGCGTTAATCAGCCCCAGCATTTT. Translating gives CSAPPIDRGVNQPQHF.

This clonotype was detected a few times. The chain has TRBV24-1 and TRBJ1-1; perhaps TRBD1 as D (5 bases). Trimming left V 7 bases short and J 5 bases short, with 16 bases between. Looked up from germline, CDR1 is KGHDR and CDR2 is SFDVKD. CDR3 length: 14 residues. The CDR3 reads CATSSSLKGTEAFF. As DNA, the CDR3 is TGTGCCACCAGCTCTAGCCTCAAGGGGACTGAAGCTTTCTTT.

This clonotype was counted many times. The chain has TRBV2 and TRBJ2-6, with a weak D call TRBD1 (6 bases). Trimming left V 0 bases short and J 2 bases short, with 11 bases between. The CDR3 has 17 amino acids. Germline loops: CDR1 SNHLY, CDR2 FYNNEI. The CDR3 reads CASSEADRIAGANVLTF. CDR3 nucleotides: TGTGCCAGCAGTGAAGCGGACAGAATCGCTGGGGCCAACGTCCTGACTTTC.

This clonotype has at least ten counts. The chain recombines TRBV7-2 with TRBJ1-1; D is undetermined. The CDR3 totals 14 residues. Per the germline V gene, CDR1 is SGHTA and CDR2 is FQGNSA. Between the trimmed V and J ends, which lost 1 base and 1 base, there was a span of 7 bases. The CDR3 loop is CASSLVRSNTEAFF. The DNA of the CDR3 is TGTGCCAGCAGCTTAGTACGGTCGAACACTGAAGCTTTCTTT.

This clonotype was counted ten times or more. The chain couples TRBV25-1 to TRBJ2-3; 7 bases align to TRBD1. The V and J ends lost 4 bases and 2 bases, in that order; junction bases with no gene match: 9. Germline V CDR1 and CDR2: MGHDK, SYGVNS. The CDR3 runs 16 residues. Written as DNA, the CDR3 is TGTGCCAGCAGTGTCTACGTACAGGGGCACACAGATACGCAGTATTTT. Amino acid sequence: CASSVYVQGHTDTQYF.

This clonotype was found many times. This chain uses TRBV11-1 with TRBJ1-1; D may be TRBD1 (6 bases). From germline, CDR1 is SGHAT and CDR2 FQDESV (reference sequence). Trimming took off 6 bases at V and 1 base at J, with 9 bases between the two ends. The CDR3 totals 13 residues. This CDR3 is CASSGQWNTEAFF. CDR3 nucleotide sequence: TGTGCCAGCAGTGGACAGTGGAACACTGAAGCTTTCTTT.

Ten or more counts support this clonotype. The chain links TRBV29-1 to TRBJ2-4; a possible D gene is TRBD1 (6 bases). The CDR3 extends over 15 amino acids. Germline CDR1 is SQVTM and CDR2 is ANQGSEA. V shed 4 bases and J shed 2 bases, with 15 bases lying between them. The CDR3 nucleotides are TGCAGCGTTGGGGCAGGGGTGTCCCCCAAAAACATTCAGTACTTC. Translated, it gives CSVGAGVSPKNIQYF.

Ten or more counts support this clonotype. The rearrangement uses TRBV29-1 and TRBJ1-1; D unclear. The CDR3 totals 12 residues. Germline lookup yields CDR1 SQVTM and CDR2 ANQGSEA. V was shortened by 4 bases and J by 4 bases, with 10 bases between the two germline ends. The CDR3 bases are TGCAGCGTTGGGGGTTACGGCACTGAAGCTTTCTTT. It encodes CSVGGYGTEAFF.

This clonotype was detected many times. This chain joins TRBV30 and TRBJ2-7; D is unclear. This CDR3 region has 13 residues. Germline CDR1 GTSNPN, CDR2 SVGIG (reference sequence). With 0 bases removed from V and 2 bases from J, the gap between germline ends came to 8 bases. The CDR3 DNA reads TGTGCCTGGAGTGTAAAGGGCACCTACGAGCAGTACTTC. Its protein product is CAWSVKGTYEQYF.

This clonotype occurred many times. The chain links TRBV7-2 to TRBJ1-5; D gene uncertain. The CDR3 contains 15 residues. Deletions cut 2 bases from V and 7 bases from J, with 15 bases between. Germline CDR1 reads SGHTA; CDR2 reads FQGNSA. The chain's CDR3 is CASSLSGRIGQPQHF. As DNA, the CDR3 is TGTGCCAGCAGCTTATCCGGCAGGATAGGACAGCCCCAGCATTTT.

This clonotype occurred many times. The chain combines TRBV2 with TRBJ1-4; TRBD1 matches at 7 bases. Losses at the gene ends were 5 bases for V and 5 bases for J; bases not matched to a gene: 5. This CDR3 has 14 residues. CDR1 is SNHLY, CDR2 FYNNEI, per germline. The CDR3 protein is CASSYRGGNEKLFF. The CDR3 coding sequence is TGTGCCAGCAGTTACAGGGGTGGGAATGAAAAACTGTTTTTT.

This clonotype was seen repeatedly, ten times or more. V usage is TRBV28 and J usage is TRBJ2-3; TRBD2 aligns across 12 bases. Trimming at V came to 5 bases and at J to 5 bases, leaving 8 bases not matched to a gene. Germline CDR1 reads MDHEN; CDR2 reads SYDVKM. The CDR3 has 16 amino acids. CDR3 loop: CASSGRLAGDQDTQYF. CDR3 DNA: TGTGCCAGCAGTGGGCGACTAGCGGGGGATCAAGATACGCAGTATTTT. The entire variable domain, with the rest obtained from reference TRBV28 and TRBJ2-3, is as follows: DVKVTQSSRYLVKRTGEKVFLECVQDMDHENMFWYRQDPGLGLRLIYFSYDVKMKEKGDIPEGYSVSREKKERFSLILESASTNQTSMYLCASSGRLAGDQDTQYFGPGTRLTVL.

This rearrangement joins TRBV20-1 to TRBJ2-5; 7 bases are shared with TRBD1. The CDR3 length is 12 residues. The V and J ends lost 4 bases and 5 bases, in that order; junction bases with no gene match: 4. Germline V gene sequence: CDR1 DFQATT, CDR2 SNEGSKA (reference sequence). CDR3 coding DNA: TGCAGTGCTAACAGGGGAGTGGAGACCCAGTACTTC. Translated: CSANRGVETQYF.

This clonotype came up many times. V gene TRBV28 combines with J gene TRBJ1-6; no reliable D call. This CDR3 has 14 residues. Germline CDR1 reads MDHEN; CDR2 reads SYDVKM. The ends were cut back, 6 bases at V and 7 bases at J, with 13 bases in the middle. This chain's CDR3 is CASSLPASNSPLHF. The CDR3 nucleotides read TGTGCCAGCAGCCTCCCCGCCTCCAATTCACCCCTCCACTTT.

This clonotype was counted only a few times. This chain uses TRBV6-5 with TRBJ2-5; D not resolved. The V and J ends lost 2 bases and 4 bases respectively, with 8 bases between them. The CDR3 covers 13 residues. Looked up from germline, CDR1 is MNHEY and CDR2 is SVGAGI. The CDR3 bases are TGTGCCAGCAGTTACGAGATGGGAGAGACCCAGTACTTC. Its protein product is CASSYEMGETQYF.

This clonotype was seen many times. This chain uses TRBV28 with TRBJ2-6; D gene uncertain. The CDR3 extends over 16 amino acids. CDR1 is MDHEN and CDR2 is SYDVKM in the germline V gene. Between the trimmed V and J ends, which lost 2 bases and 2 bases, there was a span of 10 bases. The CDR3 spells CASSLTLAAGANVLTF. The CDR3 DNA reads TGTGCCAGCAGTTTAACTCTGGCAGCTGGGGCCAACGTCCTGACTTTC.

The sample holds many counts of this clonotype. The chain recombines TRBV5-4 with TRBJ2-7; possible D gene TRBD1, 6 bases. Trimming stripped 10 bases from V and 6 bases from J, with 17 bases between. CDR1 is SGHNT, CDR2 YYREEE, per germline (reference sequence). This CDR3 is built from 12 residues. CDR3 loop: CADGSGAPEQYF. CDR3 nucleotide sequence: TGTGCCGACGGTTCAGGGGCCCCCGAGCAGTACTTC.